What follows is one T cell receptor beta chain and its context. These data belong to a study of OX40 agonist ivuxolimab in advanced cancers. In the study overall: Patients were infused with ivuxolimab every 2 weeks at 0.01 to 10 mg/kg.

Here immunoSEQ multiplex PCR was the method, and the copy in TCRdb shows in-frame clones only, minus some. The sample holds roughly 100,000 clones, approximately 89% seen once. CDR3 length: 16 amino acids. V trimming: 8 bases; J trimming: 2 bases; junction bases outside the gene matches: 8. The germline CDR1 and CDR2 sequences are LNHNV and YYDKDF (reference sequence). This TCR came from an adult with an advanced solid tumor such as melanoma, head and neck, liver or kidney cancer. This specimen consisted of CD4+ or CD8+ T cells sorted from blood, obtained in a trial of the OX40 agonist ivuxolimab. This chain joins TRBV15 and TRBJ2-2; 10 bases align to TRBD2. CDR3 region: CATDRSGRRNTGELFF. CDR3 coding DNA: TGTGCCACCGACCGTAGCGGGAGGCGAAACACCGGGGAGCTGTTTTTT.